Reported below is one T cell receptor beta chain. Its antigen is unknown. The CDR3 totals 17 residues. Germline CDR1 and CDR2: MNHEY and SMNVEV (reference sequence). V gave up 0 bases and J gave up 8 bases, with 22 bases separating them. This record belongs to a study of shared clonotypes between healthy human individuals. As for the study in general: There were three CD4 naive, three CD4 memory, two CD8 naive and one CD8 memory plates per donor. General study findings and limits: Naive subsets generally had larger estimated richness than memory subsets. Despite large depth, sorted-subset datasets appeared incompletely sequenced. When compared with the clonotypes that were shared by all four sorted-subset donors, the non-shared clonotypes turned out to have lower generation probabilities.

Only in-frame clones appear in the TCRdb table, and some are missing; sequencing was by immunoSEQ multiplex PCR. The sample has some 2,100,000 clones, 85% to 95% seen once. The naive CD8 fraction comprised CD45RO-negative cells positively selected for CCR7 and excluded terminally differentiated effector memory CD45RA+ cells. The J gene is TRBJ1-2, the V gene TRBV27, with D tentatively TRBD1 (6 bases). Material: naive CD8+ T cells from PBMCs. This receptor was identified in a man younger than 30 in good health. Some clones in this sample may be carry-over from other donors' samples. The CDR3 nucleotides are TGTGCCAGCAGTTTATCACCTGGGACACCCCCCTCCAGGGGCTACACCTTC. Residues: CASSLSPGTPPSRGYTF.